One and the same sample provided the 14 T cell receptor beta chains below, sequenced in a study of T-cell memory formation after mild COVID-19. MiXCR, applied by TCRdb to the 5' RACE reads, yields one record per CDR3 protein. The data contain about 250,000 distinct CDR3 sequences, over 15% of them seen just once; the ten biggest clones take up 2.1%. The sequenced material came from PBMCs or a T cell subset sorted from them (not recorded which). Receptors originate from an adult woman who had mild COVID-19 (a few samples of this study predate the infection). Cell type and time point are not known.

The sample holds a few counts of this clonotype. V and J are TRBV5-1 and TRBJ1-4; 7 nucleotides agree with TRBD1. Trimming removed 4 bases from V and 1 base from J; junction bases left unmatched: 7. This CDR3 has 16 amino acids. Looked up from germline, CDR1 is SGHRS and CDR2 is YFSETQ. DNA of the CDR3: TGCGCCAGCAGCGAATCAGGGGGATTAACTAATGAAAAACTGTTTTTT. It yields the protein CASSESGGLTNEKLFF. Looking up the rest from reference TRBV5-1 and TRBJ1-4 gives the full variable domain: KAGVTQTPRYLIKTRGQQVTLSCSPISGHRSVSWYQQTPGQGLQFLFEYFSETQRNKGNFPGRFSGRQFSNSRSEMNVSTLELGDSALYLCASSESGGLTNEKLFFGSGTQLSVL.

This clonotype appeared many times. V gene TRBV7-9 combines with J gene TRBJ2-7; the D is unclear. The CDR3 is 12 amino acids. Trimming left V 6 bases short and J 5 bases short, with 11 bases between. Germline V CDR1 and CDR2: SEHNR, FQNEAQ (reference sequence). This chain's CDR3 is CASRALSHEQYF. As DNA, the CDR3 is TGTGCCAGCAGGGCGTTAAGCCACGAGCAGTACTTC.

This clonotype was counted between two and nine times. The chain links TRBV7-8 to TRBJ2-7, with a tentative D call TRBD2 (5 bases). The CDR3 loop spans 15 amino acids. Germline CDR1 SGHVS, CDR2 FQNEAQ. V lost 5 bases and J lost 4, with 18 bases in between. The CDR3 region has the DNA TGTGCCAGCAGCCGGACCAGACGGACTGGGTACGAGCAGTACTTC. Amino acids: CASSRTRRTGYEQYF.

This rearrangement joins TRBV5-1 to TRBJ2-7; D unresolved. The CDR3 length is 13 residues. Trimming removed 0 bases from V and 5 bases from J, with 9 bases in between. Germline V gene lookup returns CDR1 SGHRS and CDR2 YFSETQ. The CDR3: CASSLEVGDEQYF. The CDR3 region has the DNA TGCGCCAGCAGCTTGGAAGTAGGTGACGAGCAGTACTTC.

V usage is TRBV18 and J usage is TRBJ2-1; 9 bases are a match to TRBD1. Germline CDR1 KGHSH, CDR2 LQKENI. This CDR3 contains 14 residues. V shed 2 bases, J shed 10 bases, and the junction held 6 bases outside the gene matches. The CDR3 sequence: CASSPGTGTTEQFF. CDR3 nucleotides: TGTGCCAGCTCACCAGGGACAGGGACTACAGAGCAGTTCTTC.

At least ten counts were recorded for this clonotype. The rearrangement joins TRBV5-6 to TRBJ1-5; D remains ambiguous. The CDR3 runs to 16 residues. Per the germline V gene, CDR1 is SGHDT and CDR2 is YYEEEE. Trimming took 2 bases from V and 2 from J, leaving 14 bases between them. CDR3 DNA sequence: TGTGCCAGCAGCTTACGCCCAGAGTACGGCAATCAGCCCCAGCATTTT. Protein: CASSLRPEYGNQPQHF.

This clonotype was detected a few times. The chain couples TRBV19 to TRBJ1-1, with D uncertain. The CDR3 spans 12 residues. Trimming removed 7 bases from V and 4 bases from J, with 10 bases in between. Germline CDR1 LNHDA, CDR2 SQIVND (reference sequence). CDR3: CASKGSGTEAFF. The CDR3 DNA sequence: TGTGCCAGTAAAGGGTCGGGCACTGAAGCTTTCTTT.

This clonotype was seen a handful of times. The gene calls are TRBV12-3 or TRBV12-4 and TRBJ2-1; D may be TRBD2 (7 bases). This CDR3 comprises 17 residues. V gave up 5 bases and J gave up 5 bases, with 22 bases separating them. The CDR3: CASSALIWGGADNEQFF. CDR3 nucleotide sequence: TGTGCCAGCAGTGCCCTTATATGGGGGGGGGCGGACAATGAGCAGTTCTTC.

This clonotype was found a few times. CDR3 nucleotide sequence: TGTGCCAGCAGTGGGAACTACGGGAGGGTTGGGGAGACCCAGTACTTC. This sequence encodes CASSGNYGRVGETQYF. The chain links TRBV2 to TRBJ2-5, with 8 bases aligning to TRBD2. V shed 4 bases and J 5 bases; nucleotides not matched to a gene: 12. In germline, CDR1 is SNHLY, CDR2 FYNNEI. CDR3 length equals 16 residues.

This clonotype showed up many times. The chain links TRBV2 to TRBJ1-6; possible D gene TRBD1, 5 bases. The CDR3 loop spans 13 amino acids. The V gene's germline CDR1 is SNHLY and CDR2 FYNNEI. Between the trimmed V and J ends, which lost 5 bases and 7 bases, there was a span of 9 bases. The CDR3 is CASSPEGNSPLHF. In nucleotides, the CDR3 is TGTGCCAGCAGTCCGGAGGGGAATTCACCCCTCCACTTT.

This clonotype was seen only a few times. The chain links TRBV29-1 to TRBJ2-2; TRBD1 matches 10 bases. Unmatched junction bases numbered 7, after V lost 6 bases and J lost 6 bases. There are 14 residues in the CDR3. Per germline, CDR1 SQVTM and CDR2 ANQGSEA. The CDR3 sequence: CSVAPGQGSGELFF. The CDR3 DNA follows: TGCAGCGTGGCACCGGGACAGGGGTCCGGGGAGCTGTTTTTT.

The chain couples TRBV5-1 to TRBJ2-7; 10 bases map to TRBD1. Losses at the gene ends were 3 bases for V and 1 base for J; bases not matched to a gene: 4. CDR3 length: 15 residues. The germline V gene encodes CDR1 SGHRS and CDR2 YFSETQ. In DNA form, the CDR3 reads TGCGCCAGCAGCTCCGACAGGGGGCAGTCCTACGAGCAGTACTTC. It encodes CASSSDRGQSYEQYF.

The chain is built from TRBV7-9 and TRBJ1-1, with D possibly matching TRBD1 (6 bases). The CDR3 covers 14 residues. V lost 7 bases and J lost 4, with 16 bases in between. The V gene's germline CDR1 is SEHNR and CDR2 FQNEAQ (reference sequence). CDR3: CASTGGAGTTEAFF. As DNA, the CDR3 is TGTGCCAGCACCGGGGGGGCAGGTACCACTGAAGCTTTCTTT.

V is TRBV12-3 or TRBV12-4 and J is TRBJ1-1, with 9 positions matching TRBD1. With V trimmed by 5 bases and J by 4 bases, 5 bases remained unmatched. CDR3 size: 14 residues. CDR3: CASSPQGAFTEAFF. The DNA for the CDR3 is TGTGCCAGCAGTCCACAGGGGGCCTTCACTGAAGCTTTCTTT.